This TCR beta chain was captured in a study of Graves' ophthalmopathy and Graves' hyperthyroidism. None of the included patients had other autoimmune diseases, uncontrolled infections, pregnancy or lactation, as these led to exclusion. Fresh peripheral blood (about 9 ml) yielded the PBMCs. The authors amplified TCR beta CDR3 regions, and they did so from RNA transcripts for repertoire sequencing. The first round was an RT-PCR with HTBI primers, and the second round was a multiplex PCR. Via MiXCR, TCRdb re-called the multiplex PCR reads, giving one row per CDR3 protein. The data contain a few hundred thousand distinct CDR3 sequences, approximately 18% of them singletons. Whole-study results and caveats: Researchers report that a 13-signature model separated ophthalmopathy from stable hyperthyroidism, posting less than 90% sensitivity and approximately 81% specificity.

This clonotype was seen at least ten times. Its matching antigen is unknown. What was sequenced was peripheral blood. The clonotype was recovered from an adult woman with stable Graves' hyperthyroidism.

CDR3 in DNA: TGTGCCAGCAGTTTATCGTTTTGGGGGCGCTTGAACACTGAAGCTTTCTTT. It codes for CASSLSFWGRLNTEAFF. The chain couples TRBV27 to TRBJ1-1, with D possibly TRBD1 on 6 matching bases. CDR3 size: 17 residues. Germline CDR1 reads MNHEY; CDR2 reads SMNVEV (reference sequence). Deletions cut 0 bases from V and 0 bases from J, with 14 bases between.